The clone carrying this T cell receptor (beta chain) was counted only a few times. The junction departs from germline at one end; a sequencing error may be responsible. Sequenced material consisted of expressed TCRB transcripts (all of the isolated RNA was reverse transcribed). Sequencing was performed with immunoSEQ multiplex PCR; in TCRdb, only in-frame clones are kept and a portion is missing. This table has 250,000 or so clones, around 26% appearing once. These data originate in a study of beta chain features in type 1 diabetes. Germline V CDR1 and CDR2: SGHTA, FQGNSA. The CDR3 is made up of 15 amino acids.

This chain connects TRBV7-2 to TRBJ2-4; 8 bases agree with TRBD2. The source is a man in his thirties or forties in good health. Source material: central memory CD4+ T cells from blood. CDR3 nucleotide sequence: TGTGCCAGCAGCCCAACGGGAGGGGCTGGACTAGCAACTGTATTC. This codes for CASSPTGGAGLATVF.